This T cell receptor beta chain derives from a study of control samples from healthy donors and cancer patients. Profiled with immunoSEQ multiplex PCR; TCRdb holds only in-frame clones, not every one. The sample records 120,000 or so clones, around 87% being singletons. This clonotype was sampled from a young man in good health. The material sequenced was blood.

The CDR3 reads CASSKFQGYPYNEQFF. The CDR3 nucleotides read TGTGCCAGCAGCAAATTCCAGGGGTACCCCTACAATGAGCAGTTCTTC. The chain employs TRBV9 and TRBJ2-1; possibly TRBD1 for D (6 bases). Germline lookup yields CDR1 SGDLS and CDR2 YYNGEE. V lost 4 bases and J 2 bases, leaving 16 bases between the germline ends. The CDR3 totals 16 residues. Complete variable domain (other parts from reference TRBV9 and TRBJ2-1): DSGVTQTPKHLITATGQRVTLRCSPRSGDLSVYWYQQSLDQGLQFLIQYYNGEERAKGNILERFSAQQFPDLHSELNLSSLELGDSALYFCASSKFQGYPYNEQFFGPGTRLTVL.